This TCR beta chain comes out of a study of T cell responses to AZD1222 COVID-19 vaccine. Study-level results: Scientists sampled the repertoires only once the peak T cell response had passed. Two doses of AZD1222 preceded a rise in Spike-specific TCR breadth and depth. Clonal diversity was possibly underestimated; the donors were predominantly white British and more often female. Of spike-specific TCRs, nearly half reportedly target regions left unmutated in variants.

Produced via immunoSEQ multiplex PCR; TCRdb's table is partial and in-frame only. Of about 35,000 clones listed, 85% to 90% are singletons. As concerns this clone: Its antigen is not known.

The TCR sequence derives from an adult who received the AZD1222 COVID-19 vaccine. The sample here was peripheral blood, taken 28 days after the second AZD1222 dose.

CDR3 sequence: CATSRARTVYEQYF. The DNA for the CDR3 is TGTGCCACCAGCAGAGCTAGGACAGTCTACGAGCAGTACTTC. J is TRBJ2-7 and V is TRBV15; possible D gene TRBD1, 6 bases. The CDR3 is 14 residues long. Trimming took off 1 base at V and 3 bases at J, with 10 bases between the two ends. Germline CDR1 LNHNV, CDR2 YYDKDF (reference sequence).